Listed here are 4 T cell receptor beta chains from one sample, sequenced in a study of CD8 T cells in Susac syndrome. About 0.45 to 1 ug RNA was reverse transcribed with random hexamers. TCRdb fed the immunoSEQ multiplex PCR reads into MiXCR, producing one record per CDR3 protein. The sample has approximately 74,000 distinct CDR3 sequences, roughly 91% seen once; the top ten hold approximately 0.52%. The sequenced material came from CD4+ T cells from PBMCs. All receptors derive from a human donor with Susac syndrome.

This clonotype has just a few counts. This chain uses TRBV6-1 with TRBJ2-7; 9 bases agree with TRBD1. From germline, CDR1 is MNHNS and CDR2 SASEGT. The CDR3 spans 14 residues. The junction had 5 bases not matched to a gene; V was cut back by 6 bases and J by 2 bases. This chain's CDR3 is CASRTGQGTYEQYF. The CDR3 DNA reads as TGTGCCAGCAGAACAGGACAGGGGACCTACGAGCAGTACTTC.

The rearrangement uses TRBV20-1 and TRBJ2-1, with D possibly matching TRBD2 (6 bases). CDR1 is DFQATT, CDR2 SNEGSKA, per germline (reference sequence). CDR3 length: 16 residues. The V end was cut by 7 bases, the J end by 0 bases, with 19 bases between. The CDR3 DNA follows: TGCAGTGTAGGGGCACGGAGCGGGTTCTCCTACAATGAGCAGTTCTTC. It specifies CSVGARSGFSYNEQFF.

The genes are TRBV20-1 and TRBJ1-1; D may be TRBD1 (5 bases). The V gene's germline CDR1 is DFQATT and CDR2 SNEGSKA (reference sequence). The CDR3 runs 13 residues. Trimming shortened V by 1 base and J by 3 bases, and 9 bases separated the two germline ends. CDR3 nucleotides: TGCAGTGCTAGAGGGGGCAGCGACACTGAAGCTTTCTTT. Encoded protein: CSARGGSDTEAFF.

This clonotype was observed once. The genes are TRBV5-1 and TRBJ2-3; 8 positions agree with TRBD1. With V trimmed by 1 base and J by 3 bases, 4 bases remained unmatched. The CDR3 covers 15 residues. CDR1 and CDR2 from the germline V gene are SGHRS and YFSETQ. CDR3 region: CASSLRQGQTDTQYF. CDR3 sequence (DNA): TGCGCCAGCAGCTTGAGACAGGGGCAGACAGATACGCAGTATTTT.